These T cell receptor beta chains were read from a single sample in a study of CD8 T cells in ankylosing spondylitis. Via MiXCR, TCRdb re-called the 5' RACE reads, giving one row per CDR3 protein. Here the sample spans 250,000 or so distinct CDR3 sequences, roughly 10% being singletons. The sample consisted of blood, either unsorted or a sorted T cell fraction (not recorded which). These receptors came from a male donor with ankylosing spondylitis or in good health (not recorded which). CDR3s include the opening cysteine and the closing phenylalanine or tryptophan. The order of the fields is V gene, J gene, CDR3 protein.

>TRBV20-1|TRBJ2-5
CSAGPETQYF
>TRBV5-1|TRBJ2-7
CASSSGIGQYF
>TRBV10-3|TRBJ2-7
CAIRPGQGANEQYF
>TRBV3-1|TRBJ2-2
CASSQVGRPRELFF
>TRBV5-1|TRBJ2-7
CASSLRPGGFDEQYF
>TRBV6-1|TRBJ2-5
CASSQTWAGAKETQYF
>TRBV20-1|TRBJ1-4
CSAVRPGQGIEKLFF
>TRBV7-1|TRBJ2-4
CASSSGPTLLAKNIQYF
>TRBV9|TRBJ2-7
CATSQGRITRDRAYEQYF
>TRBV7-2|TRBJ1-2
CASSLASGTLYGYTF
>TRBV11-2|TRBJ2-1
CASSFGAGGPPYNEQFF
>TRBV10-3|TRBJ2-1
CAISEAGALIGNEQFF
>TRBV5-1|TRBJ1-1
CASSPQGANTEAFF
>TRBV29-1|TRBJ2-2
CSVEETAGELFF
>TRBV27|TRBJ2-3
CASSNLLRGSSTDTQYF
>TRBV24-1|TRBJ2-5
CATSAGQGFSETQYF
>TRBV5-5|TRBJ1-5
CASSLDEGIGQPQHF
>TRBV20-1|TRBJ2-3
CSARAGRSTDTQYF
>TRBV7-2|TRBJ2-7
CASSPVGSGSGSYEQYF
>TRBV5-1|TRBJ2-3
CASSPLGGIIDTQYF
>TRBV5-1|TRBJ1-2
CASSSPEGYGYTF
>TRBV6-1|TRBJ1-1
CASRVTGTNTEAFF
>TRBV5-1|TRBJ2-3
CASSLSGTRTDTQYF
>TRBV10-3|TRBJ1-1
CAISEDLARAEAFF
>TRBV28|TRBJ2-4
CASSFEDRVGNIQYF
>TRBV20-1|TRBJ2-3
CSARLGGDIGTQYF
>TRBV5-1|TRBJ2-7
CASSLEGSYEQYF
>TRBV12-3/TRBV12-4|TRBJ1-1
CASTNQLNTEAFF
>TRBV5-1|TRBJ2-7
CASSFRGTYEQYF
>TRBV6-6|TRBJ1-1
CASSQGRGEAFF
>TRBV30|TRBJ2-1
CAWSEAVMGEQFF
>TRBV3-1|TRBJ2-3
CASSFRLAGGGASTDTQYF
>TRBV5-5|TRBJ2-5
CASSLGRTKGETQYF
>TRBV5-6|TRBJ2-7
CASRKGGGLAEQYF
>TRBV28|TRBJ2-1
CASIRGGAGNEQFF
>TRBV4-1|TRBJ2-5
CASSHTSGGMETQYF
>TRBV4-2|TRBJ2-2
CASSQSLQRRNTGELFF
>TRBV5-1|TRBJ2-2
CASSLRQGGWAGELFF
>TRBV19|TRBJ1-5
CASSRRLLGGNVQPQHF
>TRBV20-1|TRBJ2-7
CSARSGHGYEQYF
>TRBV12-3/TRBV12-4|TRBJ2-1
CASSNKSLGDWGNEQFF
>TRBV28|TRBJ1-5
CASSPRTGGSDQPQHF
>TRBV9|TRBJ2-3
CASSVAGFNTDTQYF
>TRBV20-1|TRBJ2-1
CSARRLAGTGNEQFF
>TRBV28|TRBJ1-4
CASSLRAALNEKLFF
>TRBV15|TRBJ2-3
CATSTRDTTDTQYF
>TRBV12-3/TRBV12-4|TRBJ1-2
CASSQNGDRANYGYTF
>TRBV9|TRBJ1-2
CASSVTLGTGGYTF
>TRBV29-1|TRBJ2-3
CSVELGSDTQYF
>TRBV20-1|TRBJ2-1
CSARDEALAYNEQFF
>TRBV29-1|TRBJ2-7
CSVGGVHEQYF
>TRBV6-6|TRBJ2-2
CASRTWRSPRGAEELFF
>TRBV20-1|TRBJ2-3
CSALLAGDTDTQYF
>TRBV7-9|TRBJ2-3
CASSWYRGSETDTQYF
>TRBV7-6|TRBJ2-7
CASSFYRTYEQYF
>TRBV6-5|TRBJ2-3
CASSYSTSPVVDTQYF
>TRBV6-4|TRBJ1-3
CASRTVLDRGLYTIYF
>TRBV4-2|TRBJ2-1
CASSQASGTSGGPRNPQFF
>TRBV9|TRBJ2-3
CASSALGGWGTDTQYF
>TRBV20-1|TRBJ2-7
CSAEGGVTYEQYF